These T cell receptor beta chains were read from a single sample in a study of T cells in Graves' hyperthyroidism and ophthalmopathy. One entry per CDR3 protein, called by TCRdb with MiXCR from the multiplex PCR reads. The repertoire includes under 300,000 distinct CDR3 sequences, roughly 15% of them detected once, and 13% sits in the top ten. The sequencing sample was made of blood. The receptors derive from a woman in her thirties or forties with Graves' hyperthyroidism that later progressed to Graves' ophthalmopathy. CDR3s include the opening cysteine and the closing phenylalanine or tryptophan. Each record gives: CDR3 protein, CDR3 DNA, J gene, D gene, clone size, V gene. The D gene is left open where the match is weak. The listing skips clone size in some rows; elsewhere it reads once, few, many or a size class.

CSASLPDRGGELFF TGCAGTGCTAGCCTTCCGGACAGGGGCGGGGAGCTGTTTTTT TRBJ2-2 TRBD1 many TRBV20-1
CSVQSLAGEAQYF TGCAGCGTGCAATCTCTAGCGGGAGAGGCGCAGTATTTT TRBJ2-3 TRBD2 many TRBV29-1
CASRSDRGRLETQYF TGCGCCAGCAGATCTGACAGGGGGAGGTTGGAGACCCAGTACTTC TRBJ2-5 TRBD1 few TRBV5-1
CASSFGDRAYEQYF TGTGCCAGCAGCTTCGGGGACAGAGCCTACGAGCAGTACTTC TRBJ2-7 TRBD1 once TRBV7-9
CASSFRDSSYNEQFF TGTGCCAGCAGTTTCCGGGACAGTTCCTACAATGAGCAGTTCTTC TRBJ2-1 TRBD1 many TRBV27
CASSFEPWGARGYTF TGTGCCAGCAGTTTTGAGCCGTGGGGGGCGAGAGGCTACACCTTC TRBJ1-2 NA few TRBV27
CASGLLAKWADTQYF TGTGCCAGCGGCCTGTTGGCGAAGTGGGCAGATACGCAGTATTTT TRBJ2-3 NA few TRBV5-4
CASSHNRAWDEQFF TGTGCCAGCAGCCATAACCGGGCGTGGGACGAGCAGTTCTTC TRBJ2-1 NA many TRBV3-1
CASSPPGSEAFF TGTGCCAGCAGTCCCCCGGGAAGTGAAGCTTTCTTT TRBJ1-1 NA many TRBV28
CSAIPPGNTEAFF TGCAGTGCTATACCCCCAGGGAACACTGAAGCTTTCTTT TRBJ1-1 NA many TRBV20-1
CASSALGGPYEQYF TGCGCCAGCAGCGCACTAGGGGGACCCTACGAGCAGTACTTC TRBJ2-7 NA many TRBV4-1
CASSQERGRRGYTF TGCGCCAGCAGCCAAGAAAGGGGGAGGAGAGGCTACACCTTC TRBJ1-2 NA many TRBV4-1
CASLKGGGAGANVLTF TGTGCCAGCCTAAAGGGGGGAGGGGCCGGGGCCAACGTCCTGACTTTC TRBJ2-6 NA many TRBV7-8
CASKGQPNTEAFF TGTGCCAGCAAAGGACAACCGAACACTGAAGCTTTCTTT TRBJ1-1 NA NA TRBV2
CASSQNSGRAGEQFF TGTGCCAGCAGCCAAAACAGCGGGAGGGCGGGTGAGCAGTTCTTC TRBJ2-1 TRBD2 many TRBV3-1
CASSLVTGGGNEQYF TGTGCCAGCAGCTTAGTTACGGGAGGTGGTAACGAGCAGTACTTC TRBJ2-7 TRBD2 many TRBV11-2
CASSADSAVAFF TGTGCCAGCAGTGCAGACAGTGCGGTAGCTTTCTTT TRBJ1-1 NA many TRBV2
CASSSSTAGNEKLFF TGTGCCAGCAGTTCCAGTACAGCCGGTAATGAAAAACTGTTTTTT TRBJ1-4 NA many TRBV28
CASSLELVRDEQYF TGTGCCAGCAGCTTAGAATTGGTGCGGGACGAGCAGTACTTC TRBJ2-7 NA many TRBV11-2
CASSQGYATDSGANVLTF TGTGCCAGCAGCCAAGGCTATGCGACAGACTCTGGGGCCAACGTCCTGACTTTC TRBJ2-6 NA NA TRBV4-2
CASRLAGVSDTQYF TGTGCCAGCAGGCTAGCGGGAGTTTCAGATACGCAGTATTTT TRBJ2-3 TRBD2 many TRBV6-1
CASSLTGSGNTEAFF TGTGCCAGCAGCCTCACAGGGTCGGGGAACACTGAAGCTTTCTTT TRBJ1-1 NA many TRBV9
CASSFQFTEAFF TGTGCCAGCAGTTTCCAGTTTACTGAAGCTTTCTTT TRBJ1-1 NA many TRBV12-3/TRBV12-4
CASSEINIQYF TGTGCCAGCAGTGAAATAAACATTCAGTACTTC TRBJ2-4 NA few TRBV6-1
CATSESDRGYTF TGTGCCACCAGTGAGAGTGACAGGGGCTACACCTTC TRBJ1-2 NA few TRBV24-1
CASSLAQGRGNQPQHF TGTGCCAGCAGTTTGGCACAGGGAAGAGGTAATCAGCCCCAGCATTTT TRBJ1-5 NA many TRBV6-1
CASSFMGPNTGELFF TGTGCCAGCTCGTTTATGGGCCCGAACACCGGGGAGCTGTTTTTT TRBJ2-2 NA many TRBV12-3/TRBV12-4
CASSSLLTSGRVDTQYF TGTGCCAGCAGTTCACTCTTGACTAGCGGGAGGGTAGATACGCAGTATTTT TRBJ2-3 TRBD2 many TRBV27
CSVENLAGVPGELFF TGCAGCGTTGAGAACCTAGCGGGAGTTCCCGGGGAGCTGTTTTTT TRBJ2-2 TRBD2 many TRBV29-1
CATSDPVREWETQYF TGTGCCACCAGTGACCCGGTACGAGAATGGGAGACCCAGTACTTC TRBJ2-5 NA many TRBV24-1
CASSQGFFPPLAGLKTHEQYF TGCGCCAGCAGCCAAGGGTTTTTCCCCCCCCTAGCGGGCCTCAAAACCCACGAGCAGTACTTC TRBJ2-7 TRBD2 few TRBV4-1
CASSHVQGSGANVLTF TGTGCCAGCAGCCATGTACAGGGGTCGGGGGCCAACGTCCTGACTTTC TRBJ2-6 TRBD1 many TRBV11-3
CASSLATGMGGYTF TGTGCCAGCAGCTTAGCTACAGGGATGGGAGGCTACACCTTC TRBJ1-2 NA NA TRBV11-3
CASSASGSFDTQYF TGTGCCAGCAGTGCTAGCGGGAGTTTTGATACGCAGTATTTT TRBJ2-3 TRBD2 NA TRBV6-1
CASSWGIWEDTIYF TGTGCCAGTAGTTGGGGCATCTGGGAAGACACCATATATTTT TRBJ1-3 NA once TRBV19
CATTGIGTEAFF TGTGCTACTACAGGGATCGGCACTGAAGCTTTCTTT TRBJ1-1 NA many TRBV6-1
CATSRGWEKLFF TGTGCCACCAGCAGAGGCTGGGAAAAACTGTTTTTT TRBJ1-4 NA many TRBV15
CASSLEGGKETQYF TGTGCCAGCAGCTTAGAGGGCGGGAAAGAGACCCAGTACTTC TRBJ2-5 NA many TRBV11-2
CASSWASGTSIMSGGTITQYF TGTGCCAGCAGCTGGGCCTCGGGGACTAGCATCATGAGCGGAGGGACTATTACGCAGTATTTT TRBJ2-3 TRBD2 few TRBV5-1
CASSDTSGSYNEQFF TGTGCCAGCAGTGACACTAGCGGGTCCTACAATGAGCAGTTCTTC TRBJ2-1 TRBD2 many TRBV2
CASSRKSPGTFPGYNEQFF TGCGCCAGCAGCCGAAAGAGTCCCGGGACTTTCCCGGGATACAATGAGCAGTTCTTC TRBJ2-1 NA many TRBV5-1
CASSWDRVNEGTEAFF TGTGCCAGCAGCTGGGACCGAGTTAATGAGGGCACTGAAGCTTTCTTT TRBJ1-1 NA NA TRBV5-5
CASSPGPILNEQYF TGCGCCAGCAGCCCGGGACCAATCTTAAACGAGCAGTACTTC TRBJ2-7 NA NA TRBV4-1
CASRRQGTGQPQHF TGTGCCAGTAGAAGACAGGGGACGGGTCAGCCCCAGCATTTT TRBJ1-5 TRBD1 few TRBV19
CASSYLQGIHEQYF TGTGCCAGCAGCTACCTACAGGGTATCCACGAGCAGTACTTC TRBJ2-7 NA many TRBV11-2
CSASSVTGGSYEQYF TGCAGTGCTAGCTCTGTGACAGGGGGCTCCTACGAGCAGTACTTC TRBJ2-7 TRBD1 few TRBV20-1
CASSVVITDTQYF TGTGCCAGCAGCGTAGTAATCACAGATACGCAGTATTTT TRBJ2-3 NA NA TRBV9
CASSLGVGFTDTQSF TGTGCCAGCAGCTTAGGGGTCGGATTCACAGATACGCAGTCTTTT TRBJ2-3 NA NA TRBV7-9
CASRGTSGRAYEQYF TGTGCCAGCAGAGGGACTAGCGGGAGGGCCTACGAGCAGTACTTC TRBJ2-7 TRBD2 NA TRBV2
CASTGQGPRVEQFF TGTGCCAGCACCGGACAGGGCCCCAGGGTTGAGCAGTTCTTC TRBJ2-1 TRBD1 many TRBV2
CASSYGGFDNQPQHF TGTGCCAGCAGTTACGGAGGTTTCGACAATCAGCCCCAGCATTTT TRBJ1-5 NA many TRBV6-2/TRBV6-3
CASSKASSGSNPNEQFF TGTGCCAGTAGTAAGGCCTCTAGCGGGAGTAACCCCAATGAGCAGTTCTTC TRBJ2-1 TRBD2 few TRBV19
CASSRGPPGQWNTGELFF TGTGCCAGCAGTCGCGGCCCACCGGGACAGTGGAACACCGGGGAGCTGTTTTTT TRBJ2-2 TRBD1 NA TRBV6-1
CASSLSQVYGYTF TGTGCCAGCAGTTTGTCGCAAGTCTATGGCTACACCTTC TRBJ1-2 NA many TRBV28
CASSHVGQRTDTQYF TGTGCCAGCAGCCACGTGGGACAGCGCACAGATACGCAGTATTTT TRBJ2-3 TRBD1 many TRBV3-1
CSANTGGAPGNQPQHF TGCAGTGCCAATACAGGGGGCGCACCGGGCAATCAGCCCCAGCATTTT TRBJ1-5 TRBD1 many TRBV20-1
CSARVQQGGSSPLHF TGCAGTGCTAGGGTTCAACAGGGGGGCAGTTCACCCCTCCACTTT TRBJ1-6 TRBD1 many TRBV20-1
CASSESGGEQYF TGTGCCAGCAGCGAATCGGGGGGCGAGCAGTACTTC TRBJ2-7 TRBD2 many TRBV3-1
CASTIRSSYEQYF TGTGCCAGCACGATCAGGAGCTCCTACGAGCAGTACTTC TRBJ2-7 NA many TRBV28